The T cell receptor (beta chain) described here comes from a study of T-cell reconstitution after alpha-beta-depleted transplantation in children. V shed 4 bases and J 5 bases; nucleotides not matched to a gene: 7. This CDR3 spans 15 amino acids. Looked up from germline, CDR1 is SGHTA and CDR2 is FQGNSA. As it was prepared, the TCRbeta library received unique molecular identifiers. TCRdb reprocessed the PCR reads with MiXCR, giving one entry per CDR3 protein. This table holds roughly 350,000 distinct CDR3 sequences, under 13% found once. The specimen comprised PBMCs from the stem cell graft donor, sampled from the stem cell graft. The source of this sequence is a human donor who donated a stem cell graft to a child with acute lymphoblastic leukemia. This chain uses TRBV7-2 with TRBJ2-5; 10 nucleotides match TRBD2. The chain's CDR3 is CASSSTGLAHETQYF. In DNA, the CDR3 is TGTGCCAGCAGCTCCACGGGACTAGCGCACGAGACCCAGTACTTC. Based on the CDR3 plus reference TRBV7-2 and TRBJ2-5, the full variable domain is GAGVSQSPSNKVTEKGKDVELRCDPISGHTALYWYRQSLGQGLEFLIYFQGNSAPDKSGLPSDRFSAERTGGSVSTLTIQRTQQEDSAVYLCASSSTGLAHETQYFGPGTRLLVL.